These 3 T cell receptor beta chains share one sample of origin, sequenced in a study of blood T cell repertoires in COVID-19. Method: immunoSEQ multiplex PCR; TCRdb's copy keeps in-frame clones and lacks some. The sample records about 68,000 clones, under 85% being singletons. The sample consisted of peripheral blood. The receptors were gathered from a woman aged 45-60 years with acute or convalescent COVID-19.

This clone was counted a single time. The chain recombines TRBV30 with TRBJ2-4; maybe TRBD1 (6 bases). CDR1 is GTSNPN, CDR2 SVGIG, per germline (reference sequence). The ends were cut back, 1 base at V and 6 bases at J, with 7 bases in the middle. There are 12 residues in the CDR3. DNA for the CDR3: TGTGCCTGGAGTGAAGGGGGAAACATTCAGTACTTC. It codes for CAWSEGGNIQYF.

The chain uses TRBV6-5 and TRBJ2-2; 8 nucleotides match TRBD2. The CDR3 has 15 residues. Germline-derived CDR1 and CDR2 are MNHEY and SVGAGI. The V and J ends lost 11 bases and 4 bases, in that order; junction bases with no gene match: 12. CDR3 sequence (DNA): TGTGCCGCGGGCGGGGGGTTAGGACGCACCGGGGAGCTGTTTTTT. Protein sequence: CAAGGGLGRTGELFF.

The genes are TRBV27 and TRBJ1-4; maybe TRBD1 (6 bases). CDR3 length: 16 amino acids. The ends were cut back, 5 bases at V and 1 base at J, with 14 bases in the middle. Germline CDR1 is MNHEY and CDR2 is SMNVEV (reference sequence). The CDR3 nucleotides are TGTGCCAGCAGTGGATCAACAGGGAGAACTAATGAAAAACTGTTTTTT. It translates to CASSGSTGRTNEKLFF. Full variable domain (rest looked up from reference TRBV27 and TRBJ1-4): EAQVTQNPRYLITVTGKKLTVTCSQNMNHEYMSWYRQDPGLGLRQIYYSMNVEVTDKGDVPEGYKVSRKEKRNFPLILESPSPNQTSLYFCASSGSTGRTNEKLFFGSGTQLSVL.